These 3 T cell receptor beta chains were all obtained from the same sample, sequenced in a study of CD8 T cells in Susac syndrome. RNA in amounts of about 0.5 to 1 ug was reverse transcribed with random hexamers. From the immunoSEQ multiplex PCR reads, TCRdb called clonotypes with MiXCR, one entry per CDR3 protein. The table records about 120,000 distinct CDR3 sequences, roughly 92% of them present only once. The specimen sequenced was CD4+ T cells from PBMCs. The receptors here all came from a human donor in good health.

In its sample, this clonotype was seen once. This chain uses TRBV30 with TRBJ2-4, with 8 bases identical to TRBD1. The CDR3 sequence is 12 residues long. The V gene's germline CDR1 is GTSNPN and CDR2 SVGIG (reference sequence). The V gene end was trimmed by 8 bases and the J gene end by 9 bases; junction bases not matched to a gene: 9. The CDR3 bases are TGTGCCCAGGGGGCAGCCAGTGGCATTCAGTACTTC. Protein product: CAQGAASGIQYF.

The J gene is TRBJ2-5, the V gene TRBV24-1; D ambiguous. Trimming took off 5 bases at V and 5 bases at J, with 11 bases between the two ends. This CDR3 spans 13 amino acids. Germline CDR1 reads KGHDR; CDR2 reads SFDVKD. CDR3 amino acids: CATSAPGMETQYF. The DNA for the CDR3 is TGTGCCACCAGTGCCCCTGGGATGGAGACCCAGTACTTC.

V is TRBV20-1 and J is TRBJ2-7; 7 nucleotides agree with TRBD1. Germline assignment: CDR1 DFQATT and CDR2 SNEGSKA (reference sequence). J gave up 5 bases and V 6 bases, and 10 bases lay outside the gene matches. CDR3 length: 13 residues. The CDR3 DNA reads TGCAGTGCCCAGGGGGAGCGCACGAACGAGCAGTACTTC. It translates to CSAQGERTNEQYF.